What follows is one T cell receptor beta chain and its context. The clone's antigen remains unknown. The record has no base qualities; no much larger clone is one base away. CDR1 and CDR2, per the germline V gene (reference sequence), are SGHNT and YYREEE. V is cut by 0 bases and J by 0 bases, and the space between the germline ends is 10 bases. Reading from cysteine to phenylalanine, the CDR3 counts 16 amino acids. Left in the record is the CDR3 DNA by itself, 48 bases read in frame from the first base. This sample was taken from a study of shared clonotypes between healthy human individuals (dated by TCRdb to 2018 to 2020). Study-wide context: The cohort included three men and a couple of women between 18 and 49 years of age. Leukapheresis yielded between about 0.8 and 9.5 billion PBMCs per donor. To estimate repertoire size and how much clonotypes are shared between individuals, the study performed deep sequencing of blood TCR repertoires from a few healthy adults. For each donor, CD4 naive and CD4 memory were each run on three plates, CD8 naive on two plates, and CD8 memory on one plate. Libraries were prepared and TCR repertoires were sequenced by different laboratories using diverse techniques, in order to increase sequencing depth and limit assay-specific biases.

Overall study outcomes, separate from this receptor: Sharing across a few donors was observed for roughly 5% of naive CD4, 3.5% of naive CD8, about 2.3% of memory CD4, and roughly 0.4% of memory CD8 clonotypes. Sampling was restricted to blood, and TCR repertoires in tissue are likely to differ from TCR repertoires in blood. Pairwise subsampling indicated that sequencing depth was expected to affect the degree of clonotype sharing among donors. The genetic and exposure-history diversity represented was limited by the small number of donors. Higher generation probabilities were observed for clonotypes shared by all four sorted-subset donors than for non-shared clonotypes. Estimated clonotype richness was generally larger for naive than for memory subsets. Incomplete sequencing was indicated by rarefaction of sorted-subset datasets, despite the large sequencing depth.

CD8 naive samples were CD45RO-negative cells positively selected for CCR7, giving a CD45RA+CCR7+ population that excluded TemRA cells. Healthy HIV-negative adults with no recently reported acute infections or vaccinations were included as donors. Every donor was a Caucasian adult living in Nashville, Tennessee, USA. Blood was collected by leukapheresis, and PBMCs were isolated by Ficoll-Histopaque density gradient centrifugation and then cryopreserved in liquid nitrogen vapor phase. Analytical flow cytometry was used to check the purity and quantity of each magnetically sorted T cell population. Genomic DNA was isolated from every sorted fraction and measured by UV absorbance on a Nanodrop 2000c. Using the deep immunoSEQ assay, multiplex PCR amplified TCR CDR3 regions from genomic DNA. Genomic DNA extracted from each cell subset was distributed evenly over all wells of several immunoSEQ 96-well plates, and each plate served as one replicate. Each replicate PCR for sorted subsets received around 0.2 ug genomic DNA, equal to 30,000 or so T cell genomes. Purified libraries were quantified with a Qubit 3.0 fluorometer, sized on a Bioanalyzer 2100, and re-quantified with the KAPA Library Quantification kit. A separate single-read 150-cycle Illumina NextSeq 550 flow cell was used to sequence each immunoSEQ 96-well plate. Under the source paper's analysis protocol: Because the immunoSEQ output included only junctional sequences and no quality scores, the filtering could not be the same as the filtering used for full-length reads. Sequences were annotated with PyIR, a Python wrapper for IgBLAST v1.9, and V/J genes and CDR3 were assigned using IMGT germline references. Reads were removed for weak V/J assignments (E-value above 1e-6), missing CDR3, stop codons, out-of-frame junctions, or ambiguous translated residues. V3J clonotypes were defined as sequences sharing an identical inferred V gene, J gene, and CDR3 amino acid sequence. Percentage overlap between repertoires was computed as shared unique clonotypes divided by the size of the smaller repertoire. RTK rarefaction, the Chao1 estimator, and Recon v2.1 estimates of unobserved clonotypes were used to assess repertoire richness. OLGA was used to compute generation probabilities for all TCRbeta clonotypes that the gDNA method yielded from a handful of donors. Drawn from immuneACCESS, this table holds only the in-frame rearrangements with V and J called that TCRdb kept. Clones are partly lost; checked studies trace under half to an unresolved V gene and leave the rest unexplained. D and trimming come from the DNA, and the V and J calls and clone size come from that table. Counted in this sample were around 1.9 million clones; about 93% of them appeared once. Together, the top ten hold more than 1.5% of the sample.

The sequencing input was naive CD8+ T cells from PBMCs. The cell subset or site label on this specimen signifies: CD45RA+CCR7+. The sequence was collected from a man between 18 and 35 years old in good health. Some clones in this sample may be carry-over from other donors' samples. The V gene is TRBV5-4 and the J gene is TRBJ1-3, with the identity of the D gene unclear. CDR3 sequence: CASSLGPGSSGNTIYF. The DNA reads as follows: TGTGCCAGCAGCTTGGGTCCGGGGAGCTCTGGAAACACCATATATTTT.